The 32 T cell receptor beta chains listed next were all sequenced from one sample in a study of Ad26.COV2.S vaccination and SARS-CoV-2 variants (dated by TCRdb to the early 2020s). The meaning of the sample's treatment or condition label: approximately 18 received Ad26.COV2.S at low or high dose, single or two shots; about 5 received placebo; per-sample allocation not given. Repertoires of vaccine and placebo recipients were sequenced from samples collected on day 63 after the first injection. The library was produced with the immunoSEQ multiplex PCR assay. TCRdb stores this immuneACCESS table with in-frame sequences only. Part of the clones is absent; in the studies checked, under half of the shortfall reflects unresolved V genes, and no reason is known for the rest. The sample data list 380,000 or so clones, and around 89% of these were observed just once. 5% of the sample lies in the top ten.

The specimen was peripheral blood, collected in a trial of Ad26.COV2.S vaccine versus placebo. The receptors were gathered from a person between 18 and 59 years old who received the Ad26.COV2.S COVID-19 vaccine or a placebo.

This clone appeared a few times. This chain uses TRBV5-1 with TRBJ1-6, with a possible D match to TRBD1 (6 bases). Looked up from germline, CDR1 is SGHRS and CDR2 is YFSETQ. This CDR3 spans 17 amino acids. V shed 4 bases and J shed 1 base, with 15 bases lying between them. CDR3 region: CASSRQAQQSYNSPLHF. CDR3 DNA sequence: TGCGCCAGCAGCCGACAGGCCCAGCAGTCCTATAATTCACCCCTCCACTTT.

V and J are TRBV19 and TRBJ2-5, with 8 bases lining up with TRBD2. The germline CDR1 and CDR2 sequences are LNHDA and SQIVND (reference sequence). The CDR3 is made up of 15 amino acids. After removal of 3 bases from V and 0 bases from J, the junction contained 3 bases not matched to a gene. CDR3 nucleotide sequence: TGTGCCAGTAGTATGCGGGGGGCGAACCAAGAGACCCAGTACTTC. Translated, it gives CASSMRGANQETQYF.

V and J are TRBV29-1 and TRBJ2-1; tentatively, D is TRBD1 or TRBD2 (5 bases each). The CDR3 is 17 amino acids. Germline V CDR1 and CDR2: SQVTM, ANQGSEA. Trimming left V 1 base short and J 2 bases short, with 18 bases between. Here the CDR3 DNA reads TGCAGCGTTGAAGGCACCCCCGGGACGATCACCTACAATGAGCAGTTCTTC. Protein: CSVEGTPGTITYNEQFF.

This chain uses TRBV11-2 with TRBJ1-1; D is undetermined. This CDR3 is 14 amino acids long. Trimming removed 0 bases from V and 1 base from J, with 6 bases in between. CDR1 is SGHAT and CDR2 is FQNNGV in the germline V gene. CDR3 nucleotide sequence: TGTGCCAGCAGCTTAGATGTGGCGAACACTGAAGCTTTCTTT. It yields the protein CASSLDVANTEAFF.

The rearrangement uses TRBV18 and TRBJ2-1; TRBD2 matches at 8 bases. The germline gives CDR1 KGHSH, CDR2 LQKENI. The CDR3 runs to 14 residues. Losses at the gene ends were 6 bases for V and 6 bases for J; bases not matched to a gene: 7. CDR3 residues: CASSPTGTSNEQFF. In nucleotides, the CDR3 is TGTGCCAGCTCTCCAACCGGGACTAGCAATGAGCAGTTCTTC.

The chain has TRBV28 and TRBJ2-2; 7 bases agree with TRBD1. V lost 6 bases, J lost 0 bases, and 4 bases stayed unmatched. This CDR3 spans 15 amino acids. Per germline, CDR1 MDHEN and CDR2 SYDVKM. The CDR3 spells CASRRTGTNTGELFF. The CDR3 coding sequence is TGTGCCAGCAGGCGGACAGGCACGAACACCGGGGAGCTGTTTTTT.

The gene calls are TRBV6-5 and TRBJ1-2; weak D call: TRBD1 (5 bases). The CDR3 sequence is 15 residues long. The germline V gene encodes CDR1 MNHEY and CDR2 SVGAGI. V was trimmed by 6 bases and J by 5 bases, leaving 19 bases between them. The CDR3 nucleotides read TGTGCCAGCAGACCCCTCGGGGGGAGTCCGTATGGCTACACCTTC. Protein: CASRPLGGSPYGYTF.

This chain joins TRBV5-1 and TRBJ2-1, with D perhaps matching TRBD1 (6 bases). With 6 bases removed from V and 0 bases from J, the gap between germline ends came to 16 bases. Germline values: CDR1 SGHRS, CDR2 YFSETQ. The CDR3 has 16 amino acids. CDR3 sequence: CASTVGGLPSYNEQFF. The CDR3 nucleotides are TGCGCCAGCACCGTTGGGGGCCTCCCCTCCTACAATGAGCAGTTCTTC.

This clone was found once. The chain carries TRBV24-1 and TRBJ1-2; D gene uncertain. V shed 3 bases and J shed 2 bases, with 6 bases lying between them. The CDR3 contains 13 residues. Per germline, CDR1 KGHDR and CDR2 SFDVKD. DNA of the CDR3: TGTGCCACCAGTGATCCCTCGAACTATGGCTACACCTTC. Amino acids: CATSDPSNYGYTF.

The chain carries TRBV20-1 and TRBJ1-2; D is uncertain. Germline V gene lookup returns CDR1 DFQATT and CDR2 SNEGSKA (reference sequence). V dropped 7 bases and J dropped 14 bases, with 17 bases sitting between them. This CDR3 has 10 residues. The chain's CDR3 is CSVVKDVPTF. CDR3 bases: TGCAGTGTGGTCAAGGACGTCCCTACCTTC.

The V call is TRBV6-6, the J call TRBJ1-4; possibly TRBD1 for D (5 bases). V lost 3 bases to trimming and J lost 6 bases, with 11 bases between them. CDR1 is MNHNY and CDR2 is SVGAGI in the germline V gene (reference sequence). The CDR3 extends over 14 amino acids. CDR3 region: CASSYTQGYEKLFF. The CDR3 DNA reads as TGTGCCAGCAGTTATACCCAGGGTTATGAAAAACTGTTTTTT.

The rearrangement uses TRBV5-6 and TRBJ1-1, with a possible D match to TRBD1 (5 bases). The germline gives CDR1 SGHDT, CDR2 YYEEEE. The CDR3 totals 15 residues. V shed 2 bases and J shed 1 base, with 12 bases lying between them. The CDR3: CASSFRTWGNTEAFF. CDR3 nucleotide sequence: TGTGCCAGCAGCTTTAGGACATGGGGGAACACTGAAGCTTTCTTT.

The genes are TRBV12-3 or TRBV12-4 and TRBJ1-3; no firm D call. The CDR3 is 13 residues long. Trimming pared 3 bases from V and 4 bases from J, leaving 7 bases between. CDR3 DNA sequence: TGTGCCAGCAGTTTTTACAGCGGAAACACCATATATTTT. This gives the protein CASSFYSGNTIYF.

V and J are TRBV19 and TRBJ1-2; D is perhaps TRBD1 (6 bases). Germline-derived CDR1 and CDR2 are LNHDA and SQIVND (reference sequence). V was shortened by 6 bases and J by 1 base, with 15 bases between the two germline ends. The CDR3 runs 15 residues. In DNA, the CDR3 is TGTGCCAGTAGCCGGACAGAAATCTTTAACTATGGCTACACCTTC. This encodes CASSRTEIFNYGYTF.

The rearrangement uses TRBV28 and TRBJ1-2, with 7 bases lining up with TRBD1. The CDR3 runs 12 residues. CDR1 and CDR2 from the germline V gene are MDHEN and SYDVKM. The trim removed 11 bases at V and 8 bases at J, leaving 11 bases unmatched. Here the CDR3 DNA reads TGTGCCGGCTGGACAGGAGCTGTAGGCTACACCTTC. Amino acids: CAGWTGAVGYTF.

The chain couples TRBV7-2 to TRBJ1-1; D is undetermined. With 0 bases removed from V and 2 bases from J, the gap between germline ends came to 7 bases. CDR1 SGHTA and CDR2 FQGNSA come from the germline V gene. The CDR3 is 14 residues long. CDR3 DNA: TGTGCCAGCAGCTTAGCGTTCGTAAACACTGAAGCTTTCTTT. It is translated as CASSLAFVNTEAFF.

The chain couples TRBV7-2 to TRBJ1-5; D gene unclear. The CDR3 is 15 residues long. The V and J ends lost 1 base and 3 bases respectively, with 10 bases between them. Germline CDR1 reads SGHTA; CDR2 reads FQGNSA. The CDR3 protein is CASSLGGSFNQPQHF. Written as DNA, the CDR3 is TGTGCCAGCAGCTTAGGGGGTTCTTTCAATCAGCCCCAGCATTTT.

CDR3: CASSSRGAGEANEQFF. DNA for the CDR3: TGTGCCAGCAGTTCCCGGGGGGCGGGAGAGGCCAATGAGCAGTTCTTC. This chain links TRBV27 with TRBJ2-1; maybe TRBD2 (7 bases). The CDR3 loop spans 16 amino acids. The germline V gene has CDR1 MNHEY and CDR2 SMNVEV (reference sequence). Trimming stripped 4 bases from V and 6 bases from J, with 19 bases between.

This clone was seen only once. The rearrangement uses TRBV19 and TRBJ2-7, with 8 bases fitting TRBD1. The CDR3 extends over 15 amino acids. V lost 4 bases to trimming and J lost 2 bases; unmatched junction nucleotides: 7. Per germline, CDR1 LNHDA and CDR2 SQIVND (reference sequence). The CDR3 coding sequence is TGTGCCAGTAGTACAAGGACAGGGCGGACCTACGAGCAGTACTTC. Protein sequence: CASSTRTGRTYEQYF.

The gene calls are TRBV11-2 and TRBJ1-1; tentative D call: TRBD1 (5 bases). Trimming cost V 5 bases and J 0 bases, with 19 bases left between them. Germline V gene lookup returns CDR1 SGHAT and CDR2 FQNNGV. This CDR3 has 17 amino acids. CDR3 DNA: TGTGCCAGCAGCCTTCGACAGTTTGGGGGAATGAACACTGAAGCTTTCTTT. Translated, it gives CASSLRQFGGMNTEAFF.

The chain links TRBV28 to TRBJ2-7; 12 nucleotides align to TRBD1. This CDR3 comprises 14 residues. J gave up 6 bases and V 6 bases, and 6 bases lay outside the gene matches. Germline CDR1 MDHEN, CDR2 SYDVKM. The CDR3 is CASRRDRGLVEQYF. The CDR3 DNA sequence: TGTGCCAGCAGAAGGGACAGGGGGCTGGTCGAGCAGTACTTC.

The chain has TRBV13 and TRBJ1-1, with TRBD1 identical over 7 bases. This CDR3 has 14 residues. The V gene end was trimmed by 0 bases and the J gene end by 4 bases; junction bases not matched to a gene: 2. Germline CDR1 is PRHDT and CDR2 is FYEKMQ (reference sequence). The CDR3: CASSLGRDSTEAFF. CDR3 bases: TGTGCCAGCAGCTTAGGCCGGGACAGCACTGAAGCTTTCTTT.

This chain links TRBV5-1 with TRBJ2-3, with 7 bases lining up with TRBD2. V lost 5 bases, J lost 3 bases, and 9 bases stayed unmatched. Germline assignment: CDR1 SGHRS and CDR2 YFSETQ. This CDR3 region has 15 residues. The CDR3: CASRSGITGTDTQYF. As DNA, the CDR3 is TGCGCCAGCAGAAGCGGGATCACGGGTACAGATACGCAGTATTTT.

This clone was detected only once. This chain links TRBV28 with TRBJ2-7; 10 bases align to TRBD1. Germline V gene lookup returns CDR1 MDHEN and CDR2 SYDVKM. The CDR3 spans 13 residues. The ends lost 7 bases at V and 6 bases at J; junction bases unmatched: 6. CDR3 loop: CASKRQGAGEQYF. CDR3 DNA: TGTGCCAGCAAAAGACAGGGGGCGGGCGAGCAGTACTTC.

The gene calls are TRBV15 and TRBJ2-4, with TRBD1 identical over 11 bases. Per the germline V gene, CDR1 is LNHNV and CDR2 is YYDKDF (reference sequence). This CDR3 contains 15 residues. V dropped 6 bases and J dropped 8; count of bases not matched to a gene: 9. The CDR3 region is CATSVGTGGMYIQYF. The CDR3 coding sequence is TGTGCCACCAGTGTGGGGACAGGGGGGATGTACATTCAGTACTTC. The full variable domain, with the rest looked up from reference TRBV15 and TRBJ2-4, is DAMVIQNPRYQVTQFGKPVTLSCSQTLNHNVMYWYQQKSSQAPKLLFHYYDKDFNNEADTPDNFQSRRPNTSFCFLDIRSPGLGDTAMYLCATSVGTGGMYIQYFGAGTRLSVL.

J is TRBJ2-1 and V is TRBV5-6; the D is unclear. Trimming left V 4 bases short and J 2 bases short, with 13 bases between. The CDR3 is made up of 15 amino acids. Germline-derived CDR1 and CDR2 are SGHDT and YYEEEE. The CDR3 sequence is CASSDGAVPYNEQFF. The CDR3 DNA follows: TGTGCCAGCAGCGACGGCGCGGTCCCCTACAATGAGCAGTTCTTC.

This clone has more than one count but fewer than ten. The chain couples TRBV27 to TRBJ1-5, with TRBD1 identical over 8 bases. The CDR3 loop spans 15 amino acids. Germline V CDR1 and CDR2: MNHEY, SMNVEV (reference sequence). The V gene end was trimmed by 4 bases and the J gene end by 2 bases; junction bases not matched to a gene: 4. CDR3 loop: CASSWTGRGNQPQHF. In nucleotides, the CDR3 is TGTGCCAGCAGTTGGACAGGGCGCGGCAATCAGCCCCAGCATTTT.

This clone has ten or more counts. The V and J genes are TRBV16 and TRBJ1-4, with D possibly matching TRBD1 (6 bases). With 4 bases removed from V and 6 bases from J, the gap between germline ends came to 15 bases. The germline CDR1 and CDR2 sequences are KGHSY and FQNENV. This CDR3 has 15 residues. The CDR3 coding sequence is TGTGCCAGCAGCCCGCTACAGGGTTGGGATGAAAAACTGTTTTTT. The encoded protein is CASSPLQGWDEKLFF.

This chain connects TRBV19 to TRBJ1-5; weak D call: TRBD1 (5 bases). In germline, CDR1 is LNHDA, CDR2 SQIVND (reference sequence). V was trimmed by 4 bases and J by 6 bases, leaving 10 bases between them. The CDR3 is made up of 13 amino acids. The CDR3 coding sequence is TGTGCCAGTAGTAGCAGGGACCTTCAGCCCCAGCATTTT. Amino acids: CASSSRDLQPQHF.

This clone was seen just once. The V call is TRBV5-1, the J call TRBJ1-1, with D maybe TRBD1 (5 bases). This CDR3 has 13 residues. Germline V gene data show CDR1 as SGHRS and CDR2 as YFSETQ. V dropped 5 bases and J dropped 10 bases, with 18 bases sitting between them. The chain's CDR3 is CASRSGTGQVAFF. The CDR3 DNA is TGCGCCAGCAGATCCGGAACAGGACAAGTAGCTTTCTTT.

This chain links TRBV21-1 with TRBJ2-1; TRBD2, the D gene given by the table, was not confirmed from the DNA. TRBV21-1 is labeled a pseudogene. The CDR3 totals 15 residues. This chain's CDR3 is CASSKRRVPYNEQFF. The CDR3 DNA reads as TGTGCCAGCAGCAAAAGGAGGGTACCCTACAATGAGCAGTTCTTC.

The V gene is TRBV30, the J gene TRBJ2-1; D tentatively reads TRBD1 or TRBD2 (5 bases each). The V gene lost 0 bases and the J gene lost 0 bases, with 9 bases spanning the gap. This CDR3 contains 15 residues. Germline V gene sequence: CDR1 GTSNPN, CDR2 SVGIG (reference sequence). CDR3 sequence: CAWSVGDLSYNEQFF. CDR3 DNA: TGTGCCTGGAGTGTGGGGGACCTCTCCTACAATGAGCAGTTCTTC.